This T cell receptor beta chain was documented in a study of CD8+CD57+ T cells in acquired aplastic anemia. Across the study: On average, sorted CD4+ and CD8+ cells gave 3 to 4 ug of DNA.

CDR3 size: 18 residues. Germline V gene data show CDR1 as ENHRY and CDR2 as SYGVKD. J gave up 3 bases and V 6 bases, and 11 bases lay outside the gene matches. Genomic DNA, serving as template, underwent TCR beta VDJ and CDR3 profiling. TCRdb called the reads again in MiXCR, with one record for every CDR3 protein. The sample consists of 200,000 to 250,000 distinct CDR3 sequences, around 45% of them appearing once. Regarding the study as a whole: Significant differences in CD8+ Simpson's diversity were not observed between patients and controls.

Sequencing involved patients with CD8+CD57+ cell expansion previously shown by flow cytometry. Each of the patients presented with severe acquired aplastic anemia. Points on this clonotype: What it binds is unknown.

The specimen was sorted CD4+, CD8+, or CD8+CD57+ T cells (not recorded which) from PBMCs. The TCR comes from a human donor with aplastic anemia. The chain recombines TRBV10-3 with TRBJ2-2, with 12 bases that match TRBD2. CDR3 loop: CAIRDSTSGSTHTGELFF. CDR3 nucleotide sequence: TGTGCCATCAGAGATTCGACTAGCGGGAGCACCCACACCGGGGAGCTGTTTTTT.